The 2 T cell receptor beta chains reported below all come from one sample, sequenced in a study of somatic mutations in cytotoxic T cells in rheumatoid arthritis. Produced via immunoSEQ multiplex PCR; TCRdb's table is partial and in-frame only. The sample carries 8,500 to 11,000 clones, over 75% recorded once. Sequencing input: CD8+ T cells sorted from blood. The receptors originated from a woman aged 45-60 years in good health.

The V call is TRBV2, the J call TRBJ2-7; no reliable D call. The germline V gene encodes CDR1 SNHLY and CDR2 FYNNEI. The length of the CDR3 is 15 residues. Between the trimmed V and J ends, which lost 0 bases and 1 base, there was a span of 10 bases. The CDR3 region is CASSEALSFSYEQYF. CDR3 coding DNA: TGTGCCAGCAGTGAAGCTCTAAGTTTTTCCTACGAGCAGTACTTC.

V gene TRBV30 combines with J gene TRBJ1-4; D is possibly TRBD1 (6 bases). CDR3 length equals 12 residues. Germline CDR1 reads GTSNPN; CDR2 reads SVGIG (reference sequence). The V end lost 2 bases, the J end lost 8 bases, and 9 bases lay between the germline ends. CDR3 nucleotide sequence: TGTGCCTGGAGTTTCACAGGGGAAAAACTGTTTTTT. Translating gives CAWSFTGEKLFF.